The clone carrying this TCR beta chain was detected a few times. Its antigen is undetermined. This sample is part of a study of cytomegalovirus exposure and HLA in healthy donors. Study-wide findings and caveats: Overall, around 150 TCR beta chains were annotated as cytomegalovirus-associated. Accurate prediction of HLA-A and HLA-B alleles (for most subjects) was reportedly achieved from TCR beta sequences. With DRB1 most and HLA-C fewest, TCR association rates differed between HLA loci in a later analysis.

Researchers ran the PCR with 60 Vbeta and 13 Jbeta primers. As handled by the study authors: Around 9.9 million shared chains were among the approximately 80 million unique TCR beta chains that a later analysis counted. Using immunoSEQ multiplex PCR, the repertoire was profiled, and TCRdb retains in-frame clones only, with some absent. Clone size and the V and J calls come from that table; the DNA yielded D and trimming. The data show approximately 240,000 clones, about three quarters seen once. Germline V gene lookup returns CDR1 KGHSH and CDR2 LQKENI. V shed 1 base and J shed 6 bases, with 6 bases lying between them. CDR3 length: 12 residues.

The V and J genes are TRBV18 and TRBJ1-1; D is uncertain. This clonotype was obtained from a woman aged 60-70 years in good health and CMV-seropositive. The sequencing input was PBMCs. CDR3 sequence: CASSPREAEAFF. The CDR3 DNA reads TGTGCCAGCTCACCACGGGAGGCTGAAGCTTTCTTT.